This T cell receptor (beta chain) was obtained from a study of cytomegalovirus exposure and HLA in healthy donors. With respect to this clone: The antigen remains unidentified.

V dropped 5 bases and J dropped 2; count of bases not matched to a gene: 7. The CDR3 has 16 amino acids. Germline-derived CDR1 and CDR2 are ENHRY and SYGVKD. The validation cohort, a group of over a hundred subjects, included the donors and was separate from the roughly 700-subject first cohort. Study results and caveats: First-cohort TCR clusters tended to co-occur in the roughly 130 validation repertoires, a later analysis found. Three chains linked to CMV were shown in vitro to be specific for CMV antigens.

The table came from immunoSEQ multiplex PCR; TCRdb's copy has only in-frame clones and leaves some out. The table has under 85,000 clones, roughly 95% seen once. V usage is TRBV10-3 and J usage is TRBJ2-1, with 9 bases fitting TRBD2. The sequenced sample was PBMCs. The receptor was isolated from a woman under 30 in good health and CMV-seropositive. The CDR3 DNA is TGTGCCATCAGTTCTACCGAGCGGGGGGCCTACAATGAGCAGTTCTTC. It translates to CAISSTERGAYNEQFF.